A single sample is the source of the 9 T cell receptor beta chains below, sequenced in a study of cytomegalovirus exposure and HLA in healthy donors. PCR amplification relied on 60 Vbeta primers (plus 13 Jbeta primers). TCRdb's table, derived via immunoSEQ multiplex PCR, lists solely in-frame clones and lacks some. The table has over 150,000 clones, roughly 80% seen once. The sample comprised PBMCs. The receptor source for this set is a man aged 18 to 30 in good health and CMV-seropositive.

This chain links TRBV5-1 with TRBJ2-5; 8 bases are shared with TRBD1. The ends lost 3 bases at V and 7 bases at J; junction bases unmatched: 14. In germline, CDR1 is SGHRS, CDR2 YFSETQ. There are 16 residues in the CDR3. In DNA form, the CDR3 reads TGCGCCAGCAGCTCGGGGACAGGCAGGCCGCGCGGGACCCAGTACTTC. Residues: CASSSGTGRPRGTQYF.

The CDR3 DNA reads TGTGCCAGCAGCTTCGGTGGCTCGGGCACTGAAGCTTTCTTT. It encodes CASSFGGSGTEAFF. The chain has TRBV7-6 and TRBJ1-1; D remains unclear. The CDR3 is 14 amino acids. Germline V lookup: CDR1 SGHVS, CDR2 FNYEAQ. Trimming removed 3 bases at V and 4 bases at J, with 12 bases between. The full variable domain, rest sourced from reference TRBV7-6 and TRBJ1-1, is GAGVSQSPRYKVTKRGQDVALRCDPISGHVSLYWYRQALGQGPEFLTYFNYEAQQDKSGLPNDRFSAERPEGSISTLTIQRTEQRDSAMYRCASSFGGSGTEAFFGQGTRLTVV.

The V call is TRBV6-5, the J call TRBJ1-4, with D possibly matching TRBD1 (5 bases). V dropped 2 bases and J dropped 7 bases, with 14 bases sitting between them. CDR1 and CDR2 from the germline V gene are MNHEY and SVGAGI. The CDR3 is 15 residues long. The CDR3 protein is CASSYNGGNGEKLFF. DNA for the CDR3: TGTGCCAGCAGTTACAATGGGGGGAACGGTGAAAAACTGTTTTTT.

V gene TRBV29-1 combines with J gene TRBJ2-1, with D maybe TRBD2 (6 bases). The V gene's germline CDR1 is SQVTM and CDR2 ANQGSEA. The CDR3 runs to 11 residues. Trimming took off 7 bases at V and 11 bases at J, with 15 bases between the two ends. CDR3 region: CSAGPSAQQFF. The CDR3 region has the DNA TGCAGCGCTGGGCCTAGCGCCCAGCAGTTCTTC.

J is TRBJ1-6 and V is TRBV7-9, with TRBD1 matching over 8 bases. V was clipped by 5 bases and J by 5 bases; unmatched bases: 5. This CDR3 has 15 amino acids. CDR1 SEHNR and CDR2 FQNEAQ come from the germline V gene (reference sequence). The CDR3 coding sequence is TGTGCCAGCAGCCCCGGACAGGGAAATAATTCACCCCTCCACTTT. Residues: CASSPGQGNNSPLHF.

The rearrangement links TRBV7-2 to TRBJ2-1, with 7 nucleotides matching TRBD2. Germline assignment: CDR1 SGHTA and CDR2 FQGNSA. This CDR3 contains 13 residues. J was trimmed by 10 bases and V by 5 bases; bases with no gene match: 8. This CDR3 is CASSPSSGVEQFF. As DNA, the CDR3 is TGTGCCAGCAGCCCCTCGAGCGGGGTCGAGCAGTTCTTC.

This rearrangement joins TRBV30 to TRBJ2-1, with TRBD2 identical over 7 bases. V gave up 0 bases and J gave up 9 bases; unmatched junction bases: 5. From germline, CDR1 is GTSNPN and CDR2 SVGIG (reference sequence). The length of the CDR3 is 13 residues. The CDR3 DNA is TGTGCCTGGAGTGTAGCGGGACTCTCTGAGCAGTTCTTC. Translating gives CAWSVAGLSEQFF.

The V gene is TRBV19, the J gene TRBJ2-7; D is undetermined. Trimming cost V 3 bases and J 7 bases, with 10 bases left between them. The CDR3 consists of 12 residues. Germline V gene lookup returns CDR1 LNHDA and CDR2 SQIVND (reference sequence). Here the CDR3 reads CASSIGSREQYF. Here the CDR3 DNA reads TGTGCCAGTAGTATTGGTTCGAGGGAGCAGTACTTC.

The V and J genes are TRBV10-3 and TRBJ1-2; D is perhaps TRBD1 (5 bases). V lost 8 bases and J lost 8, with 18 bases in between. Germline CDR1 is ENHRY and CDR2 is SYGVKD. This CDR3 comprises 13 residues. In nucleotides, the CDR3 is TGTGCCATCGGCGGGACCCCCGAACAGGGCTACACCTTC. Translating gives CAIGGTPEQGYTF.